This T cell receptor beta chain was profiled in a study of OX40 agonist ivuxolimab in advanced cancers. Turning to the study itself: Those treated in dose escalation had hepatocellular carcinoma, melanoma, renal cell cancer or head and neck cancer. Partial responses occurred in three patients (one hepatocellular carcinoma, two cutaneous melanoma). Findings and limits, study-wide: On average, a greater number of expanded clones characterised CD8+ T cells relative to CD4+.

Sequencing was performed with immunoSEQ multiplex PCR; in TCRdb, only in-frame clones are kept and a portion is missing. Here the sample spans about 46,000 clones, roughly 90% being singletons. Blood sampling took place at baseline, cycle 4 day 1, and cycle 7 day 1. CDR3 size: 12 residues. V lost 2 bases and J 4 bases, leaving 5 bases between the germline ends. Per the germline V gene, CDR1 is SGDLS and CDR2 is YYNGEE. As to this clone: Its antigen is undetermined.

Sequencing was performed on CD4+ or CD8+ T cells sorted from blood, taken in a trial of the OX40 agonist ivuxolimab. The receptor's source is an adult with an advanced solid tumor such as melanoma, head and neck, liver or kidney cancer. The chain carries TRBV9 and TRBJ2-3; D is unclear. The CDR3 sequence is CASSVVADTQYF. Written as DNA, the CDR3 is TGTGCCAGCAGCGTCGTCGCAGATACGCAGTATTTT.